These T cell receptor beta chains were read from a single sample in a study of cytomegalovirus exposure and HLA in healthy donors. Sequencing was performed with immunoSEQ multiplex PCR; in TCRdb, only in-frame clones are kept and a portion is missing. The table lists about 180,000 clones, around 80% of them singletons, with under 1.5% in the top ten. The material sequenced was PBMCs. All receptors derive from a girl aged 5-17 years in good health and CMV-seropositive. CDR3s include the opening cysteine and the closing phenylalanine or tryptophan. The order of the fields is V gene, J gene, CDR3 length, clone size, D gene, CDR3 DNA, CDR3 protein. The D gene is left open where the match is weak. The size entry is marked missing in some rows and otherwise reads once, few, many or a size class.

V: TRBV27; J: TRBJ2-7; length: 14; size: .; D: TRBD1; DNA: TGTGCCAGCAGTGGGACAGCCGAAGCCTACGAGCAGTACTTC; CDR3: CASSGTAEAYEQYF
V: TRBV19; J: TRBJ1-6; length: 16; size: .; D: TRBD1; DNA: TGTGCCAGTAGTGCTTCAATGGACAGGGGCAATTCACCCCTCCACTTT; CDR3: CASSASMDRGNSPLHF
V: TRBV4-1; J: TRBJ2-1; length: 18; size: .; D: .; DNA: TGCGCCAGCAGCCAAGACCCAGGCGGCGGGATAACCTACAATGAGCAGTTCTTC; CDR3: CASSQDPGGGITYNEQFF
V: TRBV7-9; J: TRBJ2-3; length: 16; size: .; D: .; DNA: TGTGCCAGCAGCTTAGCTATGGGAGACGGAACAGATACGCAGTATTTT; CDR3: CASSLAMGDGTDTQYF
V: TRBV10-3; J: TRBJ2-1; length: 18; size: .; D: .; DNA: TGTGCCATCAGGACGGCGGGGGCTAGCTTAGGCTCCTACAATGAGCAGTTCTTC; CDR3: CAIRTAGASLGSYNEQFF
V: TRBV12-5; J: TRBJ2-3; length: 15; size: .; D: TRBD1; DNA: TGTGCTAGTGGGTCCGGGACAGGGCCCACAGATACGCAGTATTTT; CDR3: CASGSGTGPTDTQYF
V: TRBV5-1; J: TRBJ1-5; length: 17; size: .; D: .; DNA: TGCGCCAGCAGCTTGGTCTCGGAGCAGTATAGCAATCAGCCCCAGCATTTT; CDR3: CASSLVSEQYSNQPQHF
V: TRBV5-4; J: TRBJ2-5; length: 12; size: .; D: .; DNA: TGTGCCAGCAGCTCGGCAGGAGAGACCCAGTACTTC; CDR3: CASSSAGETQYF
V: TRBV7-2; J: TRBJ2-4; length: 17; size: .; D: TRBD1; DNA: TGTGCCAGCAGCTTAGTGGGGTTTGACAGGGGGCAGGACATTCAGTACTTC; CDR3: CASSLVGFDRGQDIQYF
V: TRBV10-3; J: TRBJ2-5; length: 16; size: .; D: .; DNA: TGTGCCATCAGTGTAAGAAGAGGAGGAGAGGATGAGACCCAGTACTTC; CDR3: CAISVRRGGEDETQYF
V: TRBV2; J: TRBJ1-2; length: 17; size: once; D: TRBD1; DNA: TGTGCCAGCAGTGACTCTTTGGAGTACGACAGGGCTGGGGGCTACACCTTC; CDR3: CASSDSLEYDRAGGYTF
V: TRBV18; J: TRBJ1-4; length: 15; size: .; D: .; DNA: TGTGCCAGCTCAATCAACAGGGCGTCGGATGAAAAACTGTTTTTT; CDR3: CASSINRASDEKLFF
V: TRBV15; J: TRBJ1-2; length: 14; size: .; D: TRBD1; DNA: TGTGCCACCAGCAGAACAGGGGAAAGTTATGGCTACACCTTC; CDR3: CATSRTGESYGYTF
V: TRBV7-7; J: TRBJ2-7; length: 13; size: .; D: .; DNA: TGTGCTAGCAGCTTAGGCAGGCTCGACGAGCAGTACTTC; CDR3: CASSLGRLDEQYF
V: TRBV27; J: TRBJ2-3; length: 16; size: .; D: TRBD2; DNA: TGTGCCAGCAGTTCCCCAGCGGGAGGGTCACAGGATACGCAGTATTTT; CDR3: CASSSPAGGSQDTQYF
V: TRBV15; J: TRBJ1-1; length: 17; size: .; D: .; DNA: TGTGCCACCAGCAGAGGCTTACACCGCCCGAGGGACACTGAAGCTTTCTTT; CDR3: CATSRGLHRPRDTEAFF
V: TRBV6-1; J: TRBJ2-2; length: 15; size: .; D: TRBD2; DNA: TGTGCCAGCGCGGGCACTAGCGCAAAAACCGGGGAGCTGTTTTTT; CDR3: CASAGTSAKTGELFF
V: TRBV7-9; J: TRBJ2-1; length: 12; size: .; D: .; DNA: TGTGCCAGCAGCTTAATAGAAAATGAGCAGTTCTTC; CDR3: CASSLIENEQFF
V: TRBV6-5; J: TRBJ1-1; length: 13; size: .; D: .; DNA: TGTGCCAGCAGGGCCAGGGGGAACACTGAAGCTTTCTTT; CDR3: CASRARGNTEAFF
V: TRBV4-3; J: TRBJ1-1; length: 14; size: .; D: TRBD1; DNA: TGCGCCAGCAGCCACCGACAGGGCGACACTGAGGCTTTCTTT; CDR3: CASSHRQGDTEAFF
V: TRBV5-4; J: TRBJ2-1; length: 14; size: .; D: TRBD2; DNA: TGTGCCAGCAGCTTTTCTCGGGGGGAAGAGGAGCAGTTCTTC; CDR3: CASSFSRGEEEQFF
V: TRBV27; J: TRBJ1-1; length: 14; size: .; D: .; DNA: TGTGCCAGCAGTTTCACCAGGGAATACACTGAAGCTTTCTTT; CDR3: CASSFTREYTEAFF
V: TRBV7-7; J: TRBJ2-5; length: 14; size: .; D: TRBD2; DNA: TGTGCTAGCAGCTTACTAGCGGGAGGGGAGACCCAGTACTTC; CDR3: CASSLLAGGETQYF
V: TRBV11-2; J: TRBJ2-3; length: 17; size: once; D: TRBD2; DNA: TGTGCCAGCAGCTTAGGGGGACTAGCAATTCCCACAGATACGCAGTATTTT; CDR3: CASSLGGLAIPTDTQYF